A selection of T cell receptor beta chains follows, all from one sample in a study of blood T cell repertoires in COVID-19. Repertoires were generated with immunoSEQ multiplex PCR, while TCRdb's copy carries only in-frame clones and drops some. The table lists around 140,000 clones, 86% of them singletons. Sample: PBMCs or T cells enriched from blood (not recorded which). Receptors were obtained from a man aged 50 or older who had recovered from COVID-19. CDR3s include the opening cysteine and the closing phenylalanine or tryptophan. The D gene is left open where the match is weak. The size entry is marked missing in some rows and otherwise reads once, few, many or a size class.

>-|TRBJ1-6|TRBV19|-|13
CASSLGPNSPLHF
TGTGCCAGTAGCTTGGGGCCGAATTCACCCCTCCACTTT
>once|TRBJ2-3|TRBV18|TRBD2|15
CASSPYLGGADTQYF
TGTGCCAGCTCACCATATCTGGGAGGGGCAGATACGCAGTATTTT
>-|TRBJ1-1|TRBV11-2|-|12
CASSLGGVEAFF
TGTGCCAGCAGCTTAGGGGGGGTTGAAGCTTTCTTT
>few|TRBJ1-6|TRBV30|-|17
CAWRARLGSSYNSPLHF
TGTGCCTGGAGAGCCAGACTGGGGAGCTCCTATAATTCACCCCTCCACTTT
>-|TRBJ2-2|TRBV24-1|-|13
CATSDFPNGELFF
TGTGCCACCAGTGATTTCCCCAACGGGGAGCTGTTTTTT
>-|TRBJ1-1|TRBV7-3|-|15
CASSPGGLWNTEAFF
TGTGCCAGCAGCCCCGGAGGACTCTGGAACACTGAAGCTTTCTTT
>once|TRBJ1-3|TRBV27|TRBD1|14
CASSDRGFGNTIYF
TGTGCCAGCAGTGACAGGGGCTTTGGAAACACCATATATTTT
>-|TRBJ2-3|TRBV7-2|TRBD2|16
CASSARLRGGLDTQYF
TGTGCCAGCAGCGCGAGGTTGCGGGGGGGCCTGGATACGCAGTATTTT
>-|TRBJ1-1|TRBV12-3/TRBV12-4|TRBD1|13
CASSLSSQGVAFF
TGTGCCAGCAGTTTATCATCACAGGGGGTGGCTTTCTTT
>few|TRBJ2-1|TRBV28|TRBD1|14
CASSSQGARAEQFF
TGTGCCAGCAGTTCACAGGGGGCTCGGGCTGAGCAGTTCTTC
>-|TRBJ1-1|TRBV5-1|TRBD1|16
CASSFRQGAFNTEAFF
TGCGCCAGCAGCTTTAGACAGGGGGCTTTCAACACTGAAGCTTTCTTT
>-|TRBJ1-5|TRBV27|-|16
CASSFHAGRGNQPQHF
TGTGCCAGCAGTTTCCACGCAGGGAGGGGCAATCAGCCCCAGCATTTT
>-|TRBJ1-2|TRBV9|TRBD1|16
CASSQNPTGGANGYTF
TGTGCCAGCAGCCAAAATCCGACAGGGGGCGCGAATGGCTACACCTTC